The sequence of this T cell receptor beta chain was determined in a study of glioma-infiltrating T cells after dendritic cell vaccination. Study in general: Samples are from glioblastoma patients in Phase I and II dendritic cell vaccine trials.

General study points: Few patients contributed both blood and tumor specimens. Survival was not directly related to TCR clonality in these patients.

Only patients with spare fresh-frozen tumor and over two years of follow-up were included. Method: immunoSEQ multiplex PCR; TCRdb's copy keeps in-frame clones and lacks some. The sample lists just over 95,000 clones, approximately 80% occurring once. For this clone: The antigen remains unidentified.

The TCR comes from a human donor with glioblastoma. The specimen was blood, collected before dendritic cell vaccination.

This CDR3 reads CASSLQGSNEKLFF. The CDR3, as DNA: TGTGCCAGCAGTCTACAGGGGTCTAATGAAAAACTGTTTTTT. The rearrangement links TRBV28 to TRBJ1-4; 7 bases are a match to TRBD1. V lost 5 bases, J lost 3 bases, and 3 bases stayed unmatched. The CDR3 has 14 amino acids. CDR1 MDHEN and CDR2 SYDVKM come from the germline V gene.